Each of the 31 T cell receptor beta chains below was sequenced from the same sample in a study of blood T cells in healthy people across ages. The second PCR ran about 7 to 12 cycles with a sample-barcoded 5' primer and J-beta primers. MiXCR, applied by TCRdb to the 5' RACE reads, yields one record per CDR3 protein. The sample contains under 2,000,000 distinct CDR3 sequences, 49% of which appear only once. The material sequenced was blood. Receptor source: a middle-aged woman in good health.

The chain recombines TRBV6-2 or TRBV6-3 with TRBJ2-5, with unresolved D. Trimming left V 5 bases short and J 5 bases short, with 15 bases between. The CDR3 has 14 amino acids. From germline, CDR1 is MNHEY and CDR2 SVGEGT. The CDR3: CASSRSDRRETQYF. The CDR3 DNA is TGTGCCAGCAGTAGGTCGGACCGACGGGAGACCCAGTACTTC.

The rearrangement joins TRBV2 to TRBJ2-3; TRBD2 agrees at 8 bases. With V trimmed by 1 base and J by 3 bases, 6 bases remained unmatched. Germline CDR1 SNHLY, CDR2 FYNNEI. The CDR3 runs to 16 residues. The CDR3 sequence is CASSEGVAGRTDTQYF. The CDR3 region has the DNA TGTGCCAGCAGTGAAGGGGTAGCGGGGCGGACAGATACGCAGTATTTT.

The chain has TRBV5-1 and TRBJ2-1, with 11 bases that match TRBD2. CDR3 size: 16 residues. V lost 4 bases and J lost 5; bases outside the gene matches: 8. Germline CDR1 SGHRS, CDR2 YFSETQ. The CDR3 DNA follows: TGCGCCAGCAGCGCTCTAACTAGCGGGGGAAACAATGAGCAGTTCTTC. This encodes CASSALTSGGNNEQFF.

This clonotype turned up a few times. The chain employs TRBV6-5 and TRBJ2-5, with a possible D match to TRBD2 (5 bases). Trimming left V 6 bases short and J 0 bases short, with 14 bases between. The V gene's germline CDR1 is MNHEY and CDR2 SVGAGI. The CDR3 covers 15 residues. CDR3 residues: CASRRTSLYQETQYF. The DNA for the CDR3 is TGTGCCAGCAGAAGGACTTCTTTGTACCAAGAGACCCAGTACTTC.

This chain connects TRBV4-3 to TRBJ2-5; D gene unclear. V gave up 0 bases and J gave up 11 bases, with 16 bases separating them. CDR1 is LGHNA, CDR2 YSLEER, per germline. The CDR3 sequence is 14 residues long. As DNA, the CDR3 is TGCGCCAGCAGCCAAGATCGGTTGGCAGGATCGCAGTACTTC. Its protein is CASSQDRLAGSQYF.

This clonotype was observed a handful of times. The V gene is TRBV28, the J gene TRBJ1-6; the D is unclear. The germline V and J ends were trimmed by 1 base and 7 bases, with 11 bases remaining between them. CDR1 is MDHEN, CDR2 SYDVKM, per germline. CDR3 length: 15 residues. As DNA, the CDR3 is TGTGCCAGCAGTTTATCGTCCGGACCAAATTCACCCCTCCACTTT. This sequence encodes CASSLSSGPNSPLHF.

This clonotype has just a few counts. The chain employs TRBV3-1 and TRBJ1-2; D unclear. Germline CDR1 LGHDT, CDR2 YNNKEL (reference sequence). V was clipped by 2 bases and J by 5 bases, with 15 bases between them. This CDR3 has 15 amino acids. The CDR3 region is CASSQKQVGRYGYTF. Written as DNA, the CDR3 is TGTGCCAGCAGCCAAAAGCAGGTTGGGCGTTATGGCTACACCTTC.

V usage is TRBV11-1 and J usage is TRBJ2-7; 7 nucleotides align to TRBD1. Germline values: CDR1 SGHAT, CDR2 FQDESV (reference sequence). Trimming cost V 3 bases and J 5 bases; bases outside gene matches: 7. The length of the CDR3 is 14 residues. CDR3 sequence: CASSFGDREDEQYF. The DNA for the CDR3 is TGTGCCAGCAGCTTTGGAGACAGGGAAGACGAGCAGTACTTC.

This rearrangement joins TRBV10-2 to TRBJ2-3, with 7 bases aligning to TRBD1. V lost 0 bases and J lost 5; bases outside the gene matches: 14. In germline, CDR1 is WSHSY, CDR2 SAAADI. The CDR3 has 18 amino acids. CDR3 DNA: TGCGCCAGCAGTGAGTCGAGATCAACAGGGGCATTTAAAGATACGCAGTATTTT. This sequence encodes CASSESRSTGAFKDTQYF.

The table lists this clonotype with a count of one. This chain links TRBV6-1 with TRBJ2-5, with 12 bases matching TRBD2. Trimming took 6 bases from V and 2 from J; bases not matched to a gene: 10. This CDR3 is 17 amino acids long. Germline V lookup: CDR1 MNHNS, CDR2 SASEGT. The CDR3 protein is CASRALTGLAGQETQYF. The CDR3 DNA reads as TGTGCCAGCAGGGCGCTAACTGGACTAGCGGGGCAAGAGACCCAGTACTTC.

Points on this clonotype: Given a much more abundant clone one base away, this may be a read error. The rearrangement links TRBV7-2 to TRBJ2-5; TRBD1 matches 8 bases. J was trimmed by 11 bases and V by 4 bases; bases with no gene match: 18. The CDR3 spans 16 residues. Per the germline V gene, CDR1 is SGHTA and CDR2 is FQGNSA. The CDR3 reads CASSSQGATLSNEQYF. CDR3 bases: TGTGCCAGCAGCTCGCAGGGGGCGACCCTCTCCAATGAGCAGTACTTC.

This clonotype showed up just once. The chain carries TRBV12-3 or TRBV12-4 and TRBJ1-1, with D maybe TRBD1 (5 bases). The CDR3 has 16 amino acids. Trimming took off 1 base at V and 4 bases at J, with 16 bases between the two ends. CDR3: CASSLGAGGGGTEAFF. DNA for the CDR3: TGTGCCAGCAGTTTAGGAGCTGGAGGTGGGGGCACTGAAGCTTTCTTT.

The chain recombines TRBV20-1 with TRBJ2-1, with TRBD1 matching 8 bases. The CDR3 spans 16 residues. The V and J ends lost 6 bases and 0 bases, in that order; junction bases with no gene match: 10. Germline V gene data show CDR1 as DFQATT and CDR2 as SNEGSKA (reference sequence). The CDR3 nucleotides are TGCAGTGCCGAAAGGACAGGGAGCAACTCCTACAATGAGCAGTTCTTC. Protein product: CSAERTGSNSYNEQFF.

The table lists this clonotype with a few counts. The DNA of the CDR3 is TGCGCCAGCAGCTTTTCGACAGGGGACAATGAGCAGTTCTTC. Protein: CASSFSTGDNEQFF. V gene TRBV5-1 combines with J gene TRBJ2-1; 8 bases align to TRBD1. Germline assignment: CDR1 SGHRS and CDR2 YFSETQ. The length of the CDR3 is 14 residues. V dropped 2 bases and J dropped 5; count of bases not matched to a gene: 3. The variable domain in full, completed from reference TRBV5-1 and TRBJ2-1, reads KAGVTQTPRYLIKTRGQQVTLSCSPISGHRSVSWYQQTPGQGLQFLFEYFSETQRNKGNFPGRFSGRQFSNSRSEMNVSTLELGDSALYLCASSFSTGDNEQFFGPGTRLTVL.

The rearrangement joins TRBV4-1 to TRBJ1-1, with 9 bases identical to TRBD1. The V and J ends lost 1 base and 0 bases, in that order; junction bases with no gene match: 6. The CDR3 length is 17 residues. Germline V gene sequence: CDR1 MGHRA, CDR2 YSYEKL. CDR3 sequence: CASSQVNRGRLNTEAFF. CDR3 DNA: TGCGCCAGCAGCCAAGTGAACAGGGGGCGGTTGAACACTGAAGCTTTCTTT.

This chain uses TRBV4-3 with TRBJ1-5; D is perhaps TRBD1 (6 bases). CDR1 is LGHNA, CDR2 YSLEER, per germline. CDR3 size: 14 residues. V lost 4 bases to trimming and J lost 7 bases, with 14 bases between them. CDR3 region: CASSPYRVGQPQHF. The CDR3 DNA follows: TGCGCCAGCAGCCCATACAGGGTTGGGCAGCCCCAGCATTTT.

This clonotype appeared a few times. V gene TRBV6-1 combines with J gene TRBJ1-5, with D maybe TRBD1 (5 bases). This CDR3 is built from 16 residues. Trimming shortened V by 6 bases and J by 2 bases, and 17 bases separated the two germline ends. Germline V lookup: CDR1 MNHNS, CDR2 SASEGT. The CDR3 DNA sequence: TGTGCCAGCAGGTTGGTAGGGACGACAGGCAATCAGCCCCAGCATTTT. It specifies CASRLVGTTGNQPQHF.

The chain joins TRBV20-1 to TRBJ2-3; maybe TRBD1 (5 bases). V lost 6 bases, J lost 4 bases, and 14 bases lay in between. Germline V gene sequence: CDR1 DFQATT, CDR2 SNEGSKA (reference sequence). This CDR3 contains 13 residues. This CDR3 reads CSATETMADTQYF. CDR3 nucleotide sequence: TGCAGTGCGACAGAAACGATGGCAGATACGCAGTATTTT.

This clonotype was seen once. The chain joins TRBV7-2 to TRBJ2-1; D not certain. The CDR3 is 16 amino acids. Trimming took off 0 bases at V and 3 bases at J, with 12 bases between the two ends. Germline CDR1 is SGHTA and CDR2 is FQGNSA. This CDR3 is CASSLAHLANYNEQFF. CDR3 nucleotide sequence: TGTGCCAGCAGCTTAGCCCACTTGGCCAACTACAATGAGCAGTTCTTC.

CDR3 bases: TGTGCCAGCAGCCAGGGACTAGCGGAGGGTTTCTACAATGAGCAGTTCTTC. Amino acid sequence: CASSQGLAEGFYNEQFF. V gene TRBV7-3 combines with J gene TRBJ2-1, with TRBD2 matching over 11 bases. The CDR3 sequence is 17 residues long. Germline values: CDR1 SGHTA, CDR2 FQGTGA. The V segment lost 5 bases and the J segment 3 bases; nucleotides outside the gene matches: 9.

The CDR3 is CASSYPDRGRGSTDTQYF. The CDR3 coding sequence is TGTGCCAGCAGTTACCCTGACAGGGGGCGCGGGAGCACAGATACGCAGTATTTT. The chain recombines TRBV6-5 with TRBJ2-3, with 10 positions matching TRBD1. V lost 2 bases, J lost 0 bases, and 8 bases stayed unmatched. Per the germline V gene, CDR1 is MNHEY and CDR2 is SVGAGI. The CDR3 covers 18 residues.

J is TRBJ1-5 and V is TRBV12-3 or TRBV12-4; D is perhaps TRBD1 (6 bases). The germline V and J ends were trimmed by 8 bases and 0 bases, with 11 bases remaining between them. The CDR3 runs to 14 residues. The CDR3 DNA is TGTGCCAGCGGGAAGGGGGGTAGCAATCAGCCCCAGCATTTT. This codes for CASGKGGSNQPQHF.

This clonotype was recorded once. V usage is TRBV6-5 and J usage is TRBJ1-5, with a possible D match to TRBD1 (6 bases). This CDR3 contains 14 residues. Germline assignment: CDR1 MNHEY and CDR2 SVGAGI. The V end was cut by 7 bases, the J end by 0 bases, with 10 bases between. Here the CDR3 reads CASNDRHSNQPQHF. The CDR3 DNA follows: TGTGCCAGCAACGACAGGCATAGCAATCAGCCCCAGCATTTT.

V and J are TRBV7-9 and TRBJ2-4; D possibly corresponds to TRBD1 (8 bases). Germline V gene lookup returns CDR1 SEHNR and CDR2 FQNEAQ (reference sequence). V was clipped by 5 bases and J by 13 bases, with 24 bases between them. The CDR3 is 15 residues long. As DNA, the CDR3 is TGTGCCAGCAGCACCCGGGAGGCAGCACAGGGGGAGCAGTACTTC. This sequence encodes CASSTREAAQGEQYF.

This clonotype was counted once. The rearrangement links TRBV7-9 to TRBJ2-5, with a weak D call TRBD1 (6 bases). The germline V gene encodes CDR1 SEHNR and CDR2 FQNEAQ (reference sequence). Trimming stripped 6 bases from V and 1 base from J, with 15 bases between. The CDR3 spans 15 residues. The CDR3 loop reads CASSSIRQAQETQYF. CDR3 coding DNA: TGTGCCAGCAGTTCGATTAGACAGGCCCAAGAGACCCAGTACTTC.

V and J are TRBV20-1 and TRBJ1-4, with 9 bases lining up with TRBD1. From germline, CDR1 is DFQATT and CDR2 SNEGSKA (reference sequence). CDR3 length equals 14 residues. V was pared by 6 bases and J by 6 bases, with 8 bases of the junction left unmatched. The CDR3 sequence: CSAIDRGSDEKLFF. Written as DNA, the CDR3 is TGCAGTGCCATAGACAGGGGGTCTGATGAAAAACTGTTTTTT.

The chain couples TRBV4-2 to TRBJ2-7; D perhaps matches TRBD2 (6 bases). CDR1 is LGHNA and CDR2 is YNFKEQ in the germline V gene. This CDR3 contains 15 residues. Trimming pared 1 base from V and 2 bases from J, leaving 12 bases between. The CDR3 DNA sequence: TGTGCCAGCAGCCAAGTGGCGTCTAGCGCCTACGAGCAGTACTTC. Translated, it gives CASSQVASSAYEQYF.

In the case of this clonotype: Given the absence of the conserved phenylalanine or tryptophan at the CDR3 end, a read error is likely. J is TRBJ2-7 and V is TRBV12-3 or TRBV12-4; D is undetermined. The CDR3 runs 13 residues. The V gene lost 1 base and the J gene lost 2 bases, with 6 bases spanning the gap. This chain's CDR3 is CASSLVGTYEQYL. CDR3 nucleotides: TGTGCCAGCAGTTTAGTAGGAACCTACGAGCAGTACTTA.

A few counts support this clonotype. The chain is built from TRBV20-1 and TRBJ2-4; D uncertain. CDR3 length equals 13 residues. The germline V gene has CDR1 DFQATT and CDR2 SNEGSKA (reference sequence). V was trimmed by 3 bases and J by 7 bases, leaving 13 bases between them. CDR3 in amino acids: CSASTVLNNIQYF. CDR3 bases: TGCAGTGCTAGCACGGTTCTAAACAACATTCAGTACTTC.

The J gene is TRBJ2-1, the V gene TRBV6-6, with 13 bases identical to TRBD2. Germline assignment: CDR1 MNHNY and CDR2 SVGAGI (reference sequence). The trim removed 6 bases at V and 10 bases at J, leaving 3 bases unmatched. The CDR3 has 13 residues. The CDR3 sequence is CASRPGLAGEQFF. DNA for the CDR3: TGTGCCAGCAGACCGGGACTAGCGGGGGAGCAGTTCTTC.

The CDR3: CASSDTRGKYF. DNA for the CDR3: TGTGCCAGCAGCGATACAAGGGGAAAGTACTTC. V is TRBV14 and J is TRBJ2-5; TRBD1 might be the D (5 bases). V was clipped by 5 bases and J by 12 bases, with 13 bases between them. This CDR3 has 11 residues. Germline values: CDR1 SGHDN, CDR2 FVKESK.